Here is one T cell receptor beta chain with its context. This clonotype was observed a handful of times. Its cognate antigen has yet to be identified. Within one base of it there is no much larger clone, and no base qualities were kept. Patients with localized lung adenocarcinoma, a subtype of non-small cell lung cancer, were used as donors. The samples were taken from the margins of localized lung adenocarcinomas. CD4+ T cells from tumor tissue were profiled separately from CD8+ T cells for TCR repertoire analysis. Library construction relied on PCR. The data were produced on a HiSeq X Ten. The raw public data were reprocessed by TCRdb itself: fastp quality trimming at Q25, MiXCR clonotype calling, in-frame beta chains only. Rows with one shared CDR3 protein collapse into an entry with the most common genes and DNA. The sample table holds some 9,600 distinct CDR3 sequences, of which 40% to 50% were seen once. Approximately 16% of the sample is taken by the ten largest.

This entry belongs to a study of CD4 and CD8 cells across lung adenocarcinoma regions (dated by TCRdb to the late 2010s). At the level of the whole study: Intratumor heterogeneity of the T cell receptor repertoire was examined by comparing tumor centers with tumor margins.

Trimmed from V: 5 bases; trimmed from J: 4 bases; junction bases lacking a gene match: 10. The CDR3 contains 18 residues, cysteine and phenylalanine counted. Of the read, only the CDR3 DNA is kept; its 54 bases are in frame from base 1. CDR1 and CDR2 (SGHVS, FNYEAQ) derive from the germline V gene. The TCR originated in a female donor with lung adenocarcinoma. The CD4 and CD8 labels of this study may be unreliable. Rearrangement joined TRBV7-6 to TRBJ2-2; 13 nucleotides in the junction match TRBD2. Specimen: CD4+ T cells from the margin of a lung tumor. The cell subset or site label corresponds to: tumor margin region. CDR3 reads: CASSPTSGRAYGTGELFF. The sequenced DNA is TGTGCCAGCAGCCCCACTAGCGGGAGGGCCTACGGCACCGGGGAGCTGTTTTTT.